These 7 T cell receptor beta chains originate from one sample sequenced in a study of OX40 agonist ivuxolimab in advanced cancers. Generated by immunoSEQ multiplex PCR, the TCRdb table keeps only in-frame clones and is missing some. This sample has approximately 66,000 clones, with around 86% found just once. The sequenced sample was CD4+ or CD8+ T cells sorted from blood, obtained in a trial of the OX40 agonist ivuxolimab. Receptors were obtained from an adult with an advanced solid tumor such as melanoma, head and neck, liver or kidney cancer.

The rearrangement uses TRBV4-1 and TRBJ2-7; tentative D call: TRBD1 (6 bases). CDR1 and CDR2 (germline): MGHRA, YSYEKL. The germline V and J ends were trimmed by 1 base and 6 bases, with 22 bases remaining between them. There are 17 residues in the CDR3. CDR3 amino acids: CASSQGGFRGSLGEQYF. CDR3 DNA sequence: TGCGCCAGCAGCCAAGGGGGGTTCAGGGGATCCCTTGGCGAGCAGTACTTC.

Here the CDR3 DNA reads TGCGCCAGCAGCCAAGAAATTCGAGGGCCCCTCCACTTT. Its translation is CASSQEIRGPLHF. This rearrangement joins TRBV4-3 to TRBJ1-6, with no clear D. V dropped 0 bases and J dropped 13 bases, with 10 bases sitting between them. This CDR3 contains 13 residues. Germline V gives CDR1 LGHNA, CDR2 YSLEER.

The rearrangement links TRBV10-3 to TRBJ1-4, with D tentatively TRBD1 (6 bases). Trimming removed 10 bases at V and 3 bases at J, with 12 bases between. The CDR3 consists of 13 residues. CDR1 and CDR2 from the germline V gene are ENHRY and SYGVKD. Written as DNA, the CDR3 is TGTGCCACCTCGGACAGCCCTAATGAAAAACTGTTTTTT. Translating it yields CATSDSPNEKLFF.

The V call is TRBV6-4, the J call TRBJ2-2; maybe TRBD1 (6 bases). The ends were cut back, 5 bases at V and 4 bases at J, with 11 bases in the middle. This CDR3 is built from 14 residues. Germline CDR1 is MRHNA and CDR2 is SNTAGT. The CDR3 coding sequence is TGTGCCAGCAGTCGACAGGAATCCACCGGGGAGCTGTTTTTT. It codes for CASSRQESTGELFF.

V is TRBV7-3 and J is TRBJ1-1, with 8 bases fitting TRBD1. The junction had 2 bases not matched to a gene; V was cut back by 2 bases and J by 0 bases. Germline V CDR1 and CDR2: SGHTA, FQGTGA. CDR3 length: 15 amino acids. CDR3 DNA sequence: TGTGCCAGCAGCTTATTGGACAGGGTGAACACTGAAGCTTTCTTT. Its translation: CASSLLDRVNTEAFF.

The chain employs TRBV2 and TRBJ1-3, with TRBD1 as a possible D gene (5 bases). Trimming removed 6 bases at V and 5 bases at J, with 11 bases between. Germline CDR1 is SNHLY and CDR2 is FYNNEI. CDR3 size: 13 residues. CDR3 sequence: CASSPRGRNTIYF. The CDR3, as DNA: TGTGCCAGCAGCCCCCGGGGCCGAAACACCATATATTTT.

This chain joins TRBV27 and TRBJ1-5; 12 bases are a match to TRBD1. The CDR3 contains 17 residues. V was pared by 4 bases and J by 9 bases, with 13 bases of the junction left unmatched. In germline, CDR1 is MNHEY, CDR2 SMNVEV (reference sequence). CDR3 amino acids: CASSSGTGGASLRPQHF. CDR3 nucleotides: TGTGCCAGCAGTTCTGGGACAGGGGGCGCCTCGTTACGGCCCCAGCATTTT.